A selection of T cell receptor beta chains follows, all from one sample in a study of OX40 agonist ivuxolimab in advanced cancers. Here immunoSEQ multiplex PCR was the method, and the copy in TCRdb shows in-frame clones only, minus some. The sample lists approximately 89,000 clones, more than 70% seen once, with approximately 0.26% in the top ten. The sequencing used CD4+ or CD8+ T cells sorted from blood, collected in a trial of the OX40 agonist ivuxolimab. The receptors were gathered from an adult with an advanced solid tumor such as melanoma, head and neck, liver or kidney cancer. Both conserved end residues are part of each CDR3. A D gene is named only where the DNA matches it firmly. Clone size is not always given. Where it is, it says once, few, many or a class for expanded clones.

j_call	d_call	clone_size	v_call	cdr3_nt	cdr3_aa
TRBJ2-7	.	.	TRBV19	TGTGCCACCAAACCGAGGGGCTGGGCCTACGAGCAGTACTTC	CATKPRGWAYEQYF
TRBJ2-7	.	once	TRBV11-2	TGTGCCAGCACCACTTTGGTTTCGGGATTCGAGCAGTACTTC	CASTTLVSGFEQYF
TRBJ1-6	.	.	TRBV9	TGTGCCAGCAGGACGGGAGGTAGCTCCTATAATTCACCCCTCCACTTT	CASRTGGSSYNSPLHF
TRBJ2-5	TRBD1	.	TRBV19	TGTGCCAGTAGTATTGGGACAGGGGGCTCTGGAGAGACCCAGTACTTC	CASSIGTGGSGETQYF
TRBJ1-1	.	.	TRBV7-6	TGTGCCAGCAGCTTAGCCGAGAACACTGAAGCTTTCTTT	CASSLAENTEAFF
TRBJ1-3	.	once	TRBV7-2	TGTGCCAGCAGCTTAGCGCCCGACTCTGGAAACACCATATATTTT	CASSLAPDSGNTIYF
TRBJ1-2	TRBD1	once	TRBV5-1	TGCGCCAGCAGCCCCGAAGGGGGCGACGGCTACACCTTC	CASSPEGGDGYTF
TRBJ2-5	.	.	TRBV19	TGTGCCAGTAGCCCCAGCCCGGGGCTGGAGACCCAGTACTTC	CASSPSPGLETQYF
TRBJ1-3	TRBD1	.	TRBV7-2	TGTGCCAGCAGCTTAGCCGGGACAGCAACTGGAAACACCATATATTTT	CASSLAGTATGNTIYF
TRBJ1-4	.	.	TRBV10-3	TGTGCCAGCACCCACTCCGGGGCAACTAATGAAAAACTGTTTTTT	CASTHSGATNEKLFF
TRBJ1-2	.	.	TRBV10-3	TGTGCCATCAGTGAGGGCGAAGTTGGCTACACCTTC	CAISEGEVGYTF
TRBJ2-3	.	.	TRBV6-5	TGTGCCAGCAGTATCTCCCAGATAGGTACGCAGTATTTT	CASSISQIGTQYF
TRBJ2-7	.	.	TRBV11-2	TGTGCCAGCAGCTTAAGGGAAGGGAGGCTCGAGCAGTACTTC	CASSLREGRLEQYF
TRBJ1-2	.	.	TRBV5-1	TGCGCCAGCAGCTTGGCCCAGGGTAACAACTATGGCTACACCTTC	CASSLAQGNNYGYTF
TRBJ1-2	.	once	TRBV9	TGTGCCAGCAGCCCCCCCGGCTATGGCTACACCTTC	CASSPPGYGYTF
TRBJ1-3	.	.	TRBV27	TGTGCCAGCAGTTTAGCGGCCAGCCCTTCCTCTGGAAACACCATATATTTT	CASSLAASPSSGNTIYF
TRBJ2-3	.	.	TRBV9	TGTGCCAGCAGCCCGGACGGCTACACAGATACGCAGTATTTT	CASSPDGYTDTQYF
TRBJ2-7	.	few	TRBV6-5	TGTGCCAGCAGTTACGGGGGAACGGGTTCCTACGAGCAGTACTTC	CASSYGGTGSYEQYF